This T cell receptor (beta chain) appears in the sequencing data of a study of cytomegalovirus exposure and HLA in healthy donors. The study's findings and limits: A later analysis associated 15,000 or so TCR beta sequences with HLA alleles at a 0.05 false discovery rate. The study labeled fewer than 200 TCR beta chains cytomegalovirus-associated. Later genetic work tied a missense DCLRE1C variant to beta-chain V and J trimming.

The primer mix had 60 Vbeta and 13 Jbeta primers. Profiled with immunoSEQ multiplex PCR; TCRdb holds only in-frame clones, not every one. Across under 250,000 clones, the top ten clones capture 0.9% to 1.4% of the sample. As regards this clone: Its target is not known.

Germline V gene sequence: CDR1 ENHRY, CDR2 SYGVKD. The CDR3 extends over 13 amino acids. V lost 8 bases and J lost 7; bases outside the gene matches: 7. The TCR sequence derives from a girl aged 2 to 9 in good health and CMV-seropositive. Sequencing input: PBMCs. The genes are TRBV10-3 and TRBJ1-5; 8 nucleotides align to TRBD1. CDR3 amino acids: CAIGQGGSQPQHF. The DNA for the CDR3 is TGTGCCATCGGACAGGGAGGTTCCCAGCCCCAGCATTTT.